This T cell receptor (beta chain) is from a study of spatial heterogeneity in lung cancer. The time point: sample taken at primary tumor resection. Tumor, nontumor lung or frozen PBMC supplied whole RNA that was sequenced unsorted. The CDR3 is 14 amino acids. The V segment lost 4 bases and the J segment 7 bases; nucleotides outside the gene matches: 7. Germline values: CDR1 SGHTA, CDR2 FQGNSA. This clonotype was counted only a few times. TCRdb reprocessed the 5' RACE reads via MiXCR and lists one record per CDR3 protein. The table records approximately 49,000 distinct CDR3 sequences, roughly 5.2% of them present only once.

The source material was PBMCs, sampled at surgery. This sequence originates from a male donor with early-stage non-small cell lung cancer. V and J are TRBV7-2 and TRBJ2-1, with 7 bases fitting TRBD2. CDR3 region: CASSWAAGMNEQFF. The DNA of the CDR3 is TGTGCCAGCAGCTGGGCAGCGGGAATGAATGAGCAGTTCTTC.